Below, 9 T cell receptor beta chains from the same sample are listed, as sequenced in a study of shared clonotypes between healthy human individuals. Naive CD8 cells, CD45RO-negative and positively selected for CCR7, excluded terminally differentiated effector memory CD45RA+ cells. Clones were read by immunoSEQ multiplex PCR, and TCRdb kept only the in-frame ones, dropping some. The sample contains millions of clones, roughly 91% of which appear only once. Specimen: naive CD8+ T cells from PBMCs. The receptors shown here come from a man aged 18 to 30 in good health. Some clones in this sample may be carry-over from other donors' samples.

This chain connects TRBV6-6 to TRBJ2-7; tentatively, D is TRBD2 (6 bases). CDR3 length: 15 residues. V shed 4 bases and J shed 1 base, with 14 bases lying between them. Germline V gives CDR1 MNHNY, CDR2 SVGAGI (reference sequence). The CDR3 DNA is TGTGCCAGCAGTTCCCCCCGACTAGAATCCTACGAGCAGTACTTC. Protein sequence: CASSSPRLESYEQYF.

The rearrangement uses TRBV9 and TRBJ2-5; the match to TRBD2 covers 13 bases. Germline trimming cut 4 bases from V and 5 bases from J; bases unmatched to any gene: 2. This CDR3 spans 14 amino acids. Per the germline V gene, CDR1 is SGDLS and CDR2 is YYNGEE. Written as DNA, the CDR3 is TGTGCCAGCAGCCCGACTAGCGGGGGGGAGACCCAGTACTTC. Residues: CASSPTSGGETQYF.

The CDR3 protein is CASSLAAKGGQGNTEAFF. CDR3 DNA sequence: TGTGCCAGCAGCTTAGCTGCCAAGGGGGGACAGGGGAACACTGAAGCTTTCTTT. This chain uses TRBV7-9 with TRBJ1-1; 9 bases map to TRBD1. Trimming took 0 bases from V and 1 from J; bases not matched to a gene: 9. This CDR3 is built from 18 residues. CDR1 is SEHNR and CDR2 is FQNEAQ in the germline V gene (reference sequence).

This clone was detected only a few times. Distinct nucleotide sequences in the sample also encode this CDR3. The chain couples TRBV15 to TRBJ1-1; D gene uncertain. Trimming took off 1 base at V and 4 bases at J, with 1 base between the two ends. Germline V CDR1 and CDR2: LNHNV, YYDKDF (reference sequence). The CDR3 loop spans 11 amino acids. For the CDR3, the DNA is TGTGCCACCAGCAGAGGCACTGAAGCTTTCTTT. Translation gives CATSRGTEAFF.

This rearrangement joins TRBV27 to TRBJ2-7; D possibly corresponds to TRBD2 (6 bases). Deletions cut 5 bases from V and 2 bases from J, with 13 bases between. The CDR3 has 14 amino acids. Looked up from germline, CDR1 is MNHEY and CDR2 is SMNVEV (reference sequence). The DNA for the CDR3 is TGTGCCAGCAGTACTCGACTAGGGGCCTACGAGCAGTACTTC. It encodes CASSTRLGAYEQYF.

This rearrangement joins TRBV6-4 to TRBJ2-2; 10 bases are shared with TRBD1. The V and J ends lost 6 bases and 5 bases, in that order; junction bases with no gene match: 12. Germline CDR1 and CDR2: MRHNA and SNTAGT. The CDR3 spans 17 residues. The CDR3 DNA sequence: TGTGCCAGCAGCCCTCGGTCCGACAGGGGGCAAACCGGGGAGCTGTTTTTT. Encoded protein: CASSPRSDRGQTGELFF.

This rearrangement joins TRBV29-1 to TRBJ1-2; TRBD1 aligns across 9 bases. Germline V gene sequence: CDR1 SQVTM, CDR2 ANQGSEA. This CDR3 is built from 13 residues. J lost 4 bases, V lost 6 bases, and 6 bases had no gene match. The CDR3: CSVPQGASYGYTF. The DNA for the CDR3 is TGCAGCGTCCCACAGGGGGCTAGCTATGGCTACACCTTC. Complete variable domain (other parts from reference TRBV29-1 and TRBJ1-2): SAVISQKPSRDICQRGTSLTIQCQVDSQVTMMFWYRQQPGQSLTLIATANQGSEATYESGFVIDKFPISRPNLTFSTLTVSNMSPEDSSIYLCSVPQGASYGYTFGSGTRLTVV.

V gene TRBV7-6 combines with J gene TRBJ1-1; 7 bases align to TRBD1. The ends lost 4 bases at V and 1 base at J; junction bases unmatched: 3. Looked up from germline, CDR1 is SGHVS and CDR2 is FNYEAQ. This CDR3 has 14 amino acids. The CDR3 spells CASSSRDRNTEAFF. The CDR3 coding sequence is TGTGCCAGCAGCTCCCGGGACAGGAACACTGAAGCTTTCTTT.

The V gene is TRBV11-2, the J gene TRBJ2-1, with D perhaps given as TRBD1 or TRBD2 (5 bases each). CDR1 is SGHAT and CDR2 is FQNNGV in the germline V gene. V was shortened by 6 bases and J by 0 bases, with 12 bases between the two germline ends. The CDR3 covers 15 residues. CDR3 sequence (DNA): TGTGCCAGCAGTACGGGGCCTAGCTCCTACAATGAGCAGTTCTTC. Protein product: CASSTGPSSYNEQFF.